The clone carrying this T cell receptor (beta chain) was found a few times. This specimen comes from a study of T cell clones after liver transplantation. V was trimmed by 0 bases and J by 1 base, leaving 16 bases between them. The CDR3 length is 17 residues. From germline, CDR1 is SGHAT and CDR2 FQNNGV. Produced via immunoSEQ multiplex PCR; TCRdb's table is partial and in-frame only. This table holds 40,000 to 65,000 clones, 65% to 85% found once. The sequence was collected from a human donor who received a liver transplant. The J gene is TRBJ2-7, the V gene TRBV11-2; D may be TRBD1 or TRBD2 (6 bases each). The input for sequencing was CD4+ T cells from blood, taken before liver transplant. Written as DNA, the CDR3 is TGTGCCAGCAGCTTAGATATTATAGCGGACAGATCCTACGAGCAGTACTTC. Encoded protein: CASSLDIIADRSYEQYF. Based on the CDR3 plus reference TRBV11-2 and TRBJ2-7, the full variable domain is EAGVAQSPRYKIIEKRQSVAFWCNPISGHATLYWYQQILGQGPKLLIQFQNNGVVDDSQLPKDRFSAERLKGVDSTLKIQPAKLEDSAVYLCASSLDIIADRSYEQYFGPGTRLTVT.